The subject of this entry is one T cell receptor beta chain. The data derive from a study of sequential checkpoint blockade in melanoma. The data were produced by immunoSEQ multiplex PCR, yet TCRdb's version contains in-frame clones alone and is incomplete. The profile shows about 19,000 clones, approximately 73% of them singletons. Stated treatment: randomized to nivolumab then ipilimumab (arm A) or the reverse (arm B). This material consisted of CD8+ T cells sorted from blood (inferred from file names), taken from a patient given nivolumab and ipilimumab in sequence. The clonotype originates from a human donor with melanoma.

As DNA, the CDR3 is TGTGCCAGCAGGTCCGGGACTAGCGGGACCGTCGAGCAGTACTTC. Residues: CASRSGTSGTVEQYF. This rearrangement joins TRBV7-9 to TRBJ2-7, with 13 bases aligning to TRBD2. V shed 6 bases and J 6 bases; nucleotides not matched to a gene: 8. The CDR3 contains 15 residues. Per germline, CDR1 SEHNR and CDR2 FQNEAQ (reference sequence).